This T cell receptor beta chain originates from a study of T cells in Graves' hyperthyroidism and ophthalmopathy. Study-level background: The initial diagnosis was the point when peripheral blood was collected, ahead of any treatment.

A note on this clonotype: The antigen is not known.

Study observations and caveats: Researchers report that a 13 V-J model separated ophthalmopathy from stable hyperthyroidism.

Hyperthyroidism in the patients, aged 18 to 65, was newly diagnosed and under 2 months in duration. The TCR beta CDR3 regions underwent amplification using RNA transcripts as the source. TCR CDR3 regions were first amplified by RT-PCR with HTBI primers. From the multiplex PCR reads, TCRdb called clonotypes with MiXCR, one entry per CDR3 protein. Of hundreds of thousands of distinct CDR3 sequences in the sample, 15% to 20% are singletons; the top ten hold about 3.8%. The CDR3 contains 15 residues. Trimming left V 6 bases short and J 0 bases short, with 14 bases between. The chain joins TRBV12-3 or TRBV12-4 to TRBJ1-1; D is perhaps TRBD1 (6 bases). Material: blood. The source is a woman in her 30s with Graves' hyperthyroidism. The CDR3 loop is CASRSEGGLNTEAFF. Here the CDR3 DNA reads TGTGCCAGCAGGTCCGAAGGGGGGTTGAACACTGAAGCTTTCTTT.